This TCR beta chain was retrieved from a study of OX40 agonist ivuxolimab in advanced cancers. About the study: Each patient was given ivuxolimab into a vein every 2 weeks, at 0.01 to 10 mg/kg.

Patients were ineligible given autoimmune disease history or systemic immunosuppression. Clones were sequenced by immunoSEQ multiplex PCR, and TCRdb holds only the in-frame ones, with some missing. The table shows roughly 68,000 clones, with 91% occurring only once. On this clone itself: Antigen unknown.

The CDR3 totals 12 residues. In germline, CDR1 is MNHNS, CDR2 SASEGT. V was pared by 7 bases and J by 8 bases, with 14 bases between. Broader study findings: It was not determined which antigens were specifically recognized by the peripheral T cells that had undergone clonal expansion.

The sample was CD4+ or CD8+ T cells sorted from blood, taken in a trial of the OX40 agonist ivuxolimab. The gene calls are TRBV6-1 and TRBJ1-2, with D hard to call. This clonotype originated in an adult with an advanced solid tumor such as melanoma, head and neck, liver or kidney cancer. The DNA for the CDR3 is TGTGCCAGCATGGATTTTGCTCGCGGCTACACCTTC. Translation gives CASMDFARGYTF.